The 21 T cell receptor beta chains below were found in one sample sequenced in a study of tumor and adjacent non-tumor tissue in lung cancer (dated by TCRdb to between 2018 and 2020). Library creation used multiplex PCR. The run used an Illumina HiSeq 2500. TCRbeta libraries were constructed through three rounds of nested PCR with primers (Table S4) according to protocols modified from ARM-PCR. TCRdb trimmed public reads at Q25 via fastp, called clones via MiXCR and kept in-frame beta chains. All rows with the same CDR3 protein become a single entry with the most common DNA and genes. In this sample the table shows 40,000 to 45,000 distinct CDR3 sequences, around 67% of which occur a single time. About 20% of the sample is in the top ten clones. RNA was isolated from bulk unsorted tissue, and RNA quality was assessed with a NanoDrop ND-1000 and an Agilent 2100. The normal lung samples consisted of distant non-tumor tissue collected more than 3 cm from the tumor edge.

What was sequenced was distant non-tumor lung tissue. The origin of the receptors is a woman aged 40 to 50 with non-small cell lung cancer.

With respect to this clonotype: One junction end disagrees with the germline gene, perhaps due to a read error. This sequence joins TRBV6-6 and TRBJ2-5; 10 bases align to TRBD2. Germline CDR1 MNHNY, CDR2 SVGAGI (reference sequence). This CDR3 is built from 17 residues. Here the CDR3 DNA reads TGTGCCAGCAGTTACTGGGGACTAGCGAGGGGAAGGGAGACCCTGTACTTC. Translation: CASSYWGLARGRETLYF.

As for this clonotype: At one end the junction does not follow the germline gene, possibly because of a read error. J is TRBJ1-3 and V is TRBV6-6, with D possibly being TRBD1 (6 bases). The CDR3 sequence is 16 residues long. Per germline, CDR1 MNHNY and CDR2 SVGAGI (reference sequence). CDR3 sequence: CAGSLQQGRSGNTIYF. The CDR3 bases are TGTGCCGGCAGTCTCCAACAGGGTCGGTCTGGAAACACCATATATTTT.

With regard to this clonotype: An end of the junction differs from the germline gene, which may be a read error. The J gene is TRBJ1-1, the V gene TRBV6-2 or TRBV6-3, with 7 bases lining up with TRBD1. The germline gives CDR1 MNHEY, CDR2 SVGEGT. The CDR3 covers 18 residues. CDR3: CTSSYHRGAGQDNTEAFF. CDR3 nucleotide sequence: TGTACCAGCAGTTACCACAGAGGGGCCGGACAGGATAACACTGAAGCTTTCTTT.

A note on this clonotype: This could be a read error, since a much larger clone is one nucleotide away. The chain joins TRBV5-6 to TRBJ1-6; D ambiguous. The CDR3 is made up of 16 amino acids. Germline loops: CDR1 SGHDT, CDR2 YYEEEE. CDR3: CASSYRGSSYTSPLHF. Written as DNA, the CDR3 is TGTGCCAGCAGCTATCGAGGGAGCTCCTATACTTCACCCCTCCACTTT. The full variable domain, completed using reference TRBV5-6 and TRBJ1-6, is DAGVTQSPTHLIKTRGQQVTLRCSPKSGHDTVSWYQQALGQGPQFIFQYYEEEERQRGNFPDRFSGHQFPNYSSELNVNALLLGDSALYLCASSYRGSSYTSPLHFGNGTRLTVT.

Concerning this clonotype: A much larger clone differs from this one at a single base, so this may be a read error. The V gene is TRBV12-5, the J gene TRBJ2-3; 8 bases are a match to TRBD2. V lost 5 bases and J lost 8; bases outside the gene matches: 6. Germline V gene lookup returns CDR1 LGHNT and CDR2 FRNRAP. This CDR3 spans 13 amino acids. The CDR3 loop is CASGHGGGVTQYF. CDR3 in DNA: TGTGCTAGTGGTCACGGGGGGGGAGTTACGCAGTATTTT.

In regard to this clonotype: In this CDR3 the conserved last residue, phenylalanine or tryptophan, is missing, so a read error is likely. It is unclear where the CDR3 begins or ends on the DNA, so no DNA is shown, and the CDR3 is as TCRdb lists it. The rearrangement joins TRBV12-3 or TRBV12-4 to TRBJ1-1. The CDR3 is 14 amino acids long, termini counted. This chain's CDR3 is CASSLNSMNTETFS.

As concerns this clonotype: A much more abundant neighbour one base away suggests this may be a read error. V and J are TRBV6-5 and TRBJ1-1; D may be TRBD1 (5 bases). The V end was cut by 4 bases, the J end by 0 bases, with 15 bases between. The CDR3 runs 16 residues. From germline, CDR1 is MNHEY and CDR2 SVGAGI. The CDR3 protein is CASSCGGGVMNTEAFF. The CDR3, as DNA: TGTGCCAGCAGTTGTGGGGGGGGGGTGATGAACACTGAAGCTTTCTTT.

The chain links TRBV6-4 to TRBJ2-1, with D tentatively TRBD2 (7 bases). Germline V gene lookup returns CDR1 MRHNA and CDR2 SNTAGT. The length of the CDR3 is 15 residues. The CDR3 nucleotides are TGTACCGGCAGTGCACGGGGGGCAGAGAGCAATGAGCAGTTCTTC. It translates to CTGSARGAESNEQFF.

This clonotype is labeled medium-sized. The chain is built from TRBV11-2 and TRBJ1-4, with 7 bases aligning to TRBD1. The V gene end was trimmed by 5 bases and the J gene end by 8 bases; junction bases not matched to a gene: 14. CDR1 is SGHAT and CDR2 is FQNNGV in the germline V gene. This CDR3 region has 16 residues. The CDR3 bases are TGTGCCAGCAGCCCTAGAGGGTTGCAGGGGGGGGAAAAACTGTTTTTT. Residues: CASSPRGLQGGEKLFF.

Only a few counts were recorded for this clonotype. The junction does not match germline at one end; this may be a read error. V and J are TRBV5-1 and TRBJ2-5, with no clear D. This CDR3 is 14 amino acids long. Per the germline V gene, CDR1 is SGHRS and CDR2 is YFSETQ. CDR3 sequence (DNA): TGCGCCAGCAGATTGGTCGGTACTCAAGAGACCCAGTACTTC. Translated: CASRLVGTQETQYF.

Of note for this clonotype: At one of its ends the junction is not consistent with the germline gene, which may arise from a read error. The chain uses TRBV28 and TRBJ1-5, with no clear D. From germline, CDR1 is MDHEN and CDR2 SYDVKM. The CDR3 totals 12 residues. This chain's CDR3 is CASSRGIQPQQF. The CDR3 nucleotides read TGTGCCAGCAGCCGTGGGATCCAGCCCCAGCAATTT.

On this clonotype: A much more abundant neighbour one base away suggests this may be a read error. The chain uses TRBV30 and TRBJ2-7; D gene uncertain. The CDR3 spans 13 residues. Germline CDR1 reads GTSNPN; CDR2 reads SVGIG (reference sequence). In nucleotides, the CDR3 is TGTACCTGGAGTGTCTCCAGCATCTACGAGCAGTACTTC. Its translation: CTWSVSSIYEQYF.

Only a few counts were recorded for this clonotype. V usage is TRBV20-1 and J usage is TRBJ1-1, with 11 bases that match TRBD1. V shed 0 bases, J shed 10 bases, and the junction held 4 bases outside the gene matches. Germline-derived CDR1 and CDR2 are DFQATT and SNEGSKA (reference sequence). The CDR3 extends over 13 amino acids. For the CDR3, the DNA is TGCAGTGCTAGAGATGGACAGGGGGCTGGAGCTTTCTTT. Translation gives CSARDGQGAGAFF.

This clonotype was observed many times. The rearrangement joins TRBV28 to TRBJ1-5, with TRBD1 as a possible D gene (6 bases). This CDR3 has 15 residues. Germline V CDR1 and CDR2: MDHEN, SYDVKM. V lost 5 bases and J 5 bases, leaving 16 bases between the germline ends. CDR3 in amino acids: CASSPTGSGHQPQHF. As DNA, the CDR3 is TGTGCCAGCAGTCCCACAGGGTCGGGGCATCAGCCCCAGCATTTT. Complete variable domain (other parts from reference TRBV28 and TRBJ1-5): DVKVTQSSRYLVKRTGEKVFLECVQDMDHENMFWYRQDPGLGLRLIYFSYDVKMKEKGDIPEGYSVSREKKERFSLILESASTNQTSMYLCASSPTGSGHQPQHFGDGTRLSIL.

On this clonotype itself: One base away lies a much larger clone, so this may be a sequencing read error. The V gene is TRBV7-9, the J gene TRBJ2-3; TRBD1 agrees at 7 bases. Germline assignment: CDR1 SEHNR and CDR2 FQNEAQ (reference sequence). This CDR3 has 16 residues. CDR3 sequence (DNA): TGTGCCAGCAGCGCCCAACTGACAGGGTTGGGTGATACGCAGAATTTT. Translation: CASSAQLTGLGDTQNF.

The CDR3: CSARDRAGPKLGTQFF. The CDR3 nucleotides are TGCAGTGCTAGAGATCGAGCGGGTCCGAAGTTGGGGACCCAGTTCTTC. V usage is TRBV20-1 and J usage is TRBJ2-5; weak D call: TRBD2 (6 bases). The J call is doubtful: the DNA matches TRBJ2-1 better. This CDR3 is 16 amino acids long. Looked up from germline, CDR1 is DFQATT and CDR2 is SNEGSKA (reference sequence).

V is TRBV7-9 and J is TRBJ1-5; possible D gene TRBD1, 6 bases. This CDR3 is built from 16 residues. Germline loops: CDR1 SEHNR, CDR2 FQNEAQ (reference sequence). Trimming removed 0 bases from V and 4 bases from J, with 13 bases in between. CDR3 sequence reads: CASSLAVMGQNQPQHF. The CDR3 nucleotides read TGTGCCAGCAGCTTAGCAGTTATGGGACAAAATCAGCCCCAGCATTTT. The variable domain in full, with the rest retrieved from reference TRBV7-9 and TRBJ1-5, is DTGVSQNPRHKITKRGQNVTFRCDPISEHNRLYWYRQTLGQGPEFLTYFQNEAQLEKSRLLSDRFSAERPKGSFSTLEIQRTEQGDSAMYLCASSLAVMGQNQPQHFGDGTRLSIL.

This clonotype was observed once. Given a much more abundant clone one base away, this may be a read error. V gene TRBV5-1 combines with J gene TRBJ2-1; unclear D gene. CDR1 is SGHRS, CDR2 YFSETQ, per germline. The CDR3 is made up of 15 amino acids. Between the trimmed V and J ends, which lost 3 bases and 5 bases, there was a span of 15 bases. The CDR3 nucleotides read TGCGCCAGCAGCTCCCTAGGTACACCTAACAATGAGCAGTTCTTC. Protein sequence: CASSSLGTPNNEQFF.

As concerns this clonotype: The CDR3 does not close with the conserved phenylalanine or tryptophan, likely indicating a read error. This chain links TRBV11-2 with TRBJ2-5; D possibly corresponds to TRBD2 (6 bases). The CDR3 is 16 residues long. Germline V gene data show CDR1 as SGHAT and CDR2 as FQNNGV. The CDR3 nucleotides read TGTGCCAGCAGCTTAGTTGGGCGGAGGGCCCAAGGGACCCAGTACTCA. Its translation: CASSLVGRRAQGTQYS.

This chain links TRBV6-5 with TRBJ2-3, with unresolved D. The CDR3 has 16 residues. Germline V gene data show CDR1 as MNHEY and CDR2 as SVGAGI. V was clipped by 6 bases and J by 1 base, with 17 bases between them. Here the CDR3 DNA reads TGTGCCAGCAGCCCTCCCCAGGACGCAGGCACAGATACGCAGTATTTT. This sequence encodes CASSPPQDAGTDTQYF.

With respect to this clonotype: One end of the junction fails to match germline, which may point to a read error. This chain links TRBV11-2 with TRBJ2-7; D gene ambiguous. Germline V CDR1 and CDR2: SGHAT, FQNNGV. CDR3 length: 15 amino acids. The CDR3 bases are TGTGCCAGCAACTTAGACCCTTTACGACACTACGAGCAGTATTTC. This gives the protein CASNLDPLRHYEQYF.